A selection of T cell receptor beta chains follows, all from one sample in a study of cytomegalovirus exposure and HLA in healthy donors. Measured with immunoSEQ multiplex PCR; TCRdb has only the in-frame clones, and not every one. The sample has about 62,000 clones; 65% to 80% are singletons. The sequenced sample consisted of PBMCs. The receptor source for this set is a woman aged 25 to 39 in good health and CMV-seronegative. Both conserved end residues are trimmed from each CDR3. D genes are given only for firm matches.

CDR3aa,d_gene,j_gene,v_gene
ASSIRQGFYEQY,TRBD1,TRBJ2-7,TRBV6-5
ASSLGVNTEAF,NA,TRBJ1-1,TRBV11-2
AWSPDRGRYNEQF,TRBD1,TRBJ2-1,TRBV30
ASSPYKDRDTEAF,TRBD1,TRBJ1-1,TRBV18
ASSVGVGGTDTQY,NA,TRBJ2-3,TRBV9
ASRTGTSGSIDNEQF,TRBD2,TRBJ2-1,TRBV10-2
ASSQDRREAF,NA,TRBJ1-1,TRBV4-3
ASSQEVGLNTGELF,NA,TRBJ2-2,TRBV14
ASSDRNRADEQY,NA,TRBJ2-7,TRBV10-1
AIRDSSPYEQY,NA,TRBJ2-7,TRBV10-3
ASSQVQRVVGTGELF,NA,TRBJ2-2,TRBV4-1
ASSANSGETQY,NA,TRBJ2-5,TRBV2
ASTSNIGLYGYT,NA,TRBJ1-2,TRBV7-2
ASSPRGRAYNEQF,TRBD2,TRBJ2-1,TRBV7-2
ATSRDLQGRSGNTIY,TRBD1,TRBJ1-3,TRBV15
ASSLGLAGPSYNEQF,TRBD2,TRBJ2-1,TRBV5-4
ASRPGLAAGELF,TRBD2,TRBJ2-2,TRBV6-5
ASGKYRGQAPGNTGELF,TRBD1,TRBJ2-2,TRBV5-1
ASSPRTSGRTDTQY,TRBD2,TRBJ2-3,TRBV19
ARYRGRTGELF,TRBD1,TRBJ2-2,TRBV5-1
ASSTMPPGQGAPGYGYT,TRBD1,TRBJ1-2,TRBV19
ASSGGQETNNEQF,NA,TRBJ2-1,TRBV2
ASSDSGLGLYEQY,TRBD2,TRBJ2-7,TRBV25-1
ASSLFGVAGGLRGEQF,TRBD2,TRBJ2-1,TRBV27
SVRTSTETQY,TRBD2,TRBJ2-5,TRBV29-1
ASSSHQGENEQF,TRBD1,TRBJ2-1,TRBV28
ASSQEASETGELF,NA,TRBJ2-2,TRBV5-1
ASSQSGEGVMSTEAF,NA,TRBJ1-1,TRBV23-1
ASSLQDIEGRQY,NA,TRBJ2-4,TRBV14
ASSPGPGNQPQH,NA,TRBJ1-5,TRBV6-6
ASSVDGSPNTGELF,NA,TRBJ2-2,TRBV9
ASSLTGGNEKLF,NA,TRBJ1-4,TRBV5-1
ASSLGHSNQPQH,NA,TRBJ1-5,TRBV5-1
AITSETTEAGELF,NA,TRBJ2-2,TRBV10-3
AWSVRSGTYNEQF,TRBD2,TRBJ2-1,TRBV30
ASSETGHWTGELF,NA,TRBJ2-2,TRBV25-1
ATSSGRAGNEQF,TRBD2,TRBJ2-1,TRBV10-3
ASSSNRASYEQY,NA,TRBJ2-7,TRBV27
ASSGGLAGASYNEQF,TRBD2,TRBJ2-1,TRBV19
STRQGNTEAF,TRBD1,TRBJ1-1,TRBV29-1
ASSWTSGRVEV,TRBD2,TRBJ2-1,TRBV2
SSSPTGCGYT,NA,TRBJ1-2,TRBV7-9